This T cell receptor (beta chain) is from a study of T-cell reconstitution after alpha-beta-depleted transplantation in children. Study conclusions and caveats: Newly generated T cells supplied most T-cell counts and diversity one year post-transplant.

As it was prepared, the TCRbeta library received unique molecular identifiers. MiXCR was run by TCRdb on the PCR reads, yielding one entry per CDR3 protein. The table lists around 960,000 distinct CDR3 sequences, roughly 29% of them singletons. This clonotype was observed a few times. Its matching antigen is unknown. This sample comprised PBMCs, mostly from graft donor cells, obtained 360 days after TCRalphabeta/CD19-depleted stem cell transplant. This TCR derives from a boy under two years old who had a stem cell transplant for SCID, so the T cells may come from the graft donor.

The CDR3 loop is CASSLEGQASYEQYF. CDR3 nucleotides: TGCGCCAGCAGCTTGGAGGGACAGGCCTCCTACGAGCAGTACTTC. The genes are TRBV5-1 and TRBJ2-7, with 8 bases that match TRBD1. Unmatched junction bases numbered 2, after V lost 0 bases and J lost 0 bases. The CDR3 is 15 amino acids. Germline V gives CDR1 SGHRS, CDR2 YFSETQ.